The entry below describes one T cell receptor (beta chain). Its antigen remains unidentified. No base qualities exist here, and no much larger clone lies one base off it. The method was PCR. TCRdb lists the instrument as Illumina HiSeq 2500. Molecular barcoding was employed in the preparation of TCR libraries, with unique molecular identifiers being used to normalize TCRbeta repertoire quantification. The public reads were reprocessed in TCRdb via fastp at Q25 and MiXCR, keeping in-frame beta chains. Rows are combined by CDR3 protein, so each entry shows the most common genes and DNA. This sample gives about 870,000 distinct CDR3 sequences in total; roughly 15% of them show up just once. The leading ten clones occupy around 5.3% of the sample. This specimen's treatment or condition label, per the study, means: allogeneic hematopoietic cell transplantation with graft depleted of TCRalphabeta T cells and CD19 B cells. The children who served as transplant recipients had been given grafts of TCRalphabeta/CD19-depleted allogeneic hematopoietic cells.

This entry comes from a study of T-cell reconstitution after alpha-beta-depleted transplantation in children (TCRdb year 2016). As for the study more broadly: Using TCR repertoire profiling, the study quantitatively followed how T-cell immune reconstitution unfolded in children after TCRalphabeta/CD19-depleted allogeneic hematopoietic cell transplantation.

CDR1 and CDR2, looked up from the germline V gene (reference sequence), are LGHDT and YNNKEL. From cysteine to phenylalanine, the CDR3 is 18 amino acids long. The DNA shown is the 54-base CDR3, in frame from base 1. The full study reports these points: The high TCRbeta diversity at day 60 in some patients was ascribed to recipient T cells and intrathymic progenitors that had survived conditioning. The apparently early recovery of alphabetaT-cell counts about two months after transplant reportedly depended on only several hundred rapidly expanded clones that came from non-depleted graft cells. The frequencies of hyperexpanded clones fell over the following months, and after one year, T-cell counts and TCRbeta diversity were mostly attributed to newly produced T cells.

Sequenced here: PBMCs, mostly from graft donor cells, sampled 360 days after TCRalphabeta/CD19-depleted stem cell transplant. The clonotype was recovered from a male patient younger than 18 who had a stem cell transplant for acute lymphoblastic leukemia, so the T cells may come from the graft donor. The chain was built from TRBV3-1 and TRBJ1-4, and possibly TRBD1, on 5 matching bases. The CDR3 corresponds to CTISPSGRRGPTNEKLFF. The DNA sequence is given as TGTACCATCAGCCCCTCGGGCAGGCGGGGCCCAACTAATGAAAAACTGTTTTTT.